This TCR beta chain was captured in a study of beta chain features in type 1 diabetes. Germline V lookup: CDR1 SGHRS, CDR2 YFSETQ. V gave up 4 bases and J gave up 5 bases; unmatched junction bases: 9. The CDR3 is 15 amino acids. Every bit of the isolated RNA underwent reverse transcription, so sequencing read expressed TCRB transcripts. TCRdb's copy holds only in-frame clones and misses some; the assay was immunoSEQ multiplex PCR. The sample contains 390,000 or so clones, approximately 14% of which appear only once. This clone was seen a few times. The TCR comes from a man in his thirties or forties in good health. The V and J genes are TRBV5-1 and TRBJ2-1, with TRBD2 identical over 7 bases. Sequencing input: naive CD4+ T cells from blood. The CDR3 sequence: CASSRDSGPNNEQFF. The CDR3 DNA reads as TGCGCCAGCAGCCGGGATAGCGGGCCGAACAATGAGCAGTTCTTC.